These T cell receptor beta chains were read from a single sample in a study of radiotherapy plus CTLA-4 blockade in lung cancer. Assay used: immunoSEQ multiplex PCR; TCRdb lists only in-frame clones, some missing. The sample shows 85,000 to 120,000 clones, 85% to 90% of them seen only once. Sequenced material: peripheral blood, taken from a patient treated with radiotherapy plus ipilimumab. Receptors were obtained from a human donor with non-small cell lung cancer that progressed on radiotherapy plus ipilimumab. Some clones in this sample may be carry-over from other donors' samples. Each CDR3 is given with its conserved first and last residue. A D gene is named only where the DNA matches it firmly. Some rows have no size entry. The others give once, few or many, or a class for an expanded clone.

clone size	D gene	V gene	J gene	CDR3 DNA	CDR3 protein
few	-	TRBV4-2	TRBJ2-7	TGTGCCAGCAGCCCCCGCCGGGGGTCCTACGAGCAGTACTTC	CASSPRRGSYEQYF
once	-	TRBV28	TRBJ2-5	TGTGCCAGCAGTTTACGCCACCAAGGGGAGACCCAGTACTTC	CASSLRHQGETQYF
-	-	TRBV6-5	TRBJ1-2	TGTGCCAGCACGGTTAATAGGCAGACCTATGGCTACACCTTC	CASTVNRQTYGYTF
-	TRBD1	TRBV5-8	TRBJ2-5	TGTGCCAGCAGTGACAGGGGGCTGGAGACCCAGTACTTC	CASSDRGLETQYF
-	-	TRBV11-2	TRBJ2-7	TGTGCCAGCAGCTTAGGTGGTGACTACGAGCAGTACTTC	CASSLGGDYEQYF
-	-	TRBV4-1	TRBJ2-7	TGCGCCAGCAGCCTCCCCGGGACTGGGGGAGTCTACGAGCAGTACTTC	CASSLPGTGGVYEQYF
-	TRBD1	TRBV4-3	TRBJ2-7	TGCGCCAGCAGCCAGTCCGGACAGGGGAACGAGCAGTACTTC	CASSQSGQGNEQYF
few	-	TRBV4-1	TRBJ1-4	TGCGCCAGCAGCCCCAACCCAATGAACGGGGGGATTTTT	CASSPNPMNGGIF
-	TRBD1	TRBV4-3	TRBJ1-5	TGCGCCAGCAGCCAATTCTGGGACAGGGTTTATAGCAATCAGCCCCAGCATTTT	CASSQFWDRVYSNQPQHF
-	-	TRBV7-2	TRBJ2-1	TGTGCCAGCAGCCCCGAGTATGAGCAGTTCTTC	CASSPEYEQFF
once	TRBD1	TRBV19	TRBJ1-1	TGTGCCAGTCTGCCCTGGGACAGGGGGCGAGGTGAAGCTTTCTTT	CASLPWDRGRGEAFF
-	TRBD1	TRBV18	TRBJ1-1	TGTGCCAGCTCACTACAGACAGGGGAGACTGAAGCTTTCTTT	CASSLQTGETEAFF
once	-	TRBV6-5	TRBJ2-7	TGTGCCAACTTCCCTGTCGGGGGATCCTACGAGCAGTACTTC	CANFPVGGSYEQYF
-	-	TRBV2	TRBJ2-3	TGTGCCAGCAGTGACACAGATACGCAGTATTTT	CASSDTDTQYF
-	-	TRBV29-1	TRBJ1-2	TGCAGCGTTGAAGCGAGGGTCCTTGGCTACACCTTC	CSVEARVLGYTF
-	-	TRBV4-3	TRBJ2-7	TGCGCCAGCAGCCAAGACGAGACAGGCTACGAGCAGTACTTC	CASSQDETGYEQYF
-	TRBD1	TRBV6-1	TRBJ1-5	TGTGCCAGCAGCCTAGACAGGGCCCATCAGCCCCAGCATTTT	CASSLDRAHQPQHF
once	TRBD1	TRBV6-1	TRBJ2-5	TGTGCCAGCAGGCCAGGGACAGCCCTACAAGAGACCCAGTACTTC	CASRPGTALQETQYF
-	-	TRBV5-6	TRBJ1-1	TGTGCCAGCAGCTTGTTCGGGGTATTGAACACTGAAGCCTTCTTT	CASSLFGVLNTEAFF
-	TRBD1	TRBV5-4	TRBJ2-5	TGTGCCAGCAGCTTCAGGGGGCAAGAGACCCAGTACTTC	CASSFRGQETQYF
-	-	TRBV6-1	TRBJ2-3	TGTGCCAGCAGTGCGGTAGCGGTACACACAGATACGCAGTATTTT	CASSAVAVHTDTQYF
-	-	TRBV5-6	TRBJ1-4	TGTGCCAGCACCTCAAGAGGGCGTTCTGGTGAAAAACTGTTTTTT	CASTSRGRSGEKLFF
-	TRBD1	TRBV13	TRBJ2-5	TGTGCCAGCAGCTTTGACAGGGTAGAGACCCAGTACTTC	CASSFDRVETQYF
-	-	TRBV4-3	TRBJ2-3	TGCGCCAGCAGCCTGACAACAGATACGCAGTATTTT	CASSLTTDTQYF
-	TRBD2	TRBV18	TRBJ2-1	TGTGCCAGCTCAATATCTTTCGGGGGGTCATCCTACAATGAGCAGTTCTTC	CASSISFGGSSYNEQFF
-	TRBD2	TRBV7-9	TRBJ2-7	TGTGCCAGCAGCCCGGGACTAGCGGGGGGCCTACACTACGAGCAGTACTTC	CASSPGLAGGLHYEQYF
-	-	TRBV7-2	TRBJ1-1	TGTGCCAGCAGCTTAGTAGGACAGAACACTGAAGCTTTCTTT	CASSLVGQNTEAFF
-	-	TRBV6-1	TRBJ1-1	TGTGCCAGCAGTGTACTGCAGGGTGTAGGTACTGAAGCTTTCTTT	CASSVLQGVGTEAFF
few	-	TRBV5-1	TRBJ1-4	TGCGCCAGCAGCTGGGGAGCTGGGGATAATGAAAAACTGTTTTTT	CASSWGAGDNEKLFF
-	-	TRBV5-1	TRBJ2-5	TGCGCCAGCGAGGGGACGGGGAGCGGGGAGACCCAGTACTTC	CASEGTGSGETQYF
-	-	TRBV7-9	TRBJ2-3	TGTGCCAGCAGCTTAGGTCAGATCACAGATACGCAGTATTTT	CASSLGQITDTQYF